This TCR beta chain was recorded in a study of blood T cell repertoires in COVID-19. Original analysis: The assay estimated nucleated cells by amplifying reference gene primers. The assay was immunoSEQ multiplex PCR, and TCRdb's table has in-frame clones only and misses some. The DNA gave D and trimming, while V, J and clone size come from that table. The sample includes about 59,000 clones, approximately 80% of them seen just once. Germline V lookup: CDR1 LGHNT, CDR2 FRNRAP. The CDR3 is 15 amino acids. The J segment lost 3 bases and the V segment lost 1 base, leaving 2 bases of the junction unmatched.

The rearrangement uses TRBV12-5 and TRBJ2-7; 11 positions agree with TRBD2. This receptor was identified in a human donor in a cohort sampled during active COVID-19. Sample: peripheral blood. DNA for the CDR3: TGTGCTAGTGGTTTGGGGACTAGCGGGCTCTACGAGCAGTACTTC. This sequence encodes CASGLGTSGLYEQYF.